Presented here are 7 T cell receptor beta chains from one specimen sequenced in a study of tumor and adjacent non-tumor tissue in lung cancer. This sample's RNA came from whole unsorted tissue. The library came from three nested PCR rounds adapted from ARM-PCR protocols. TCRdb passed the multiplex PCR reads through MiXCR, listing each CDR3 protein once. The data show 75,000 to 100,000 distinct CDR3 sequences, around 71% seen once. The sequenced sample consisted of lung tumor tissue. The receptors come from a man between 60 and 70 years old with non-small cell lung cancer.

This chain links TRBV12-3 or TRBV12-4 with TRBJ1-2; D remains unclear. The CDR3 length is 11 residues. V was clipped by 9 bases and J by 6 bases, with 11 bases between them. This chain's CDR3 is CASNLGHGYTF. For the CDR3, the DNA is TGTGCCAGTAATTTAGGCCATGGCTACACCTTC.

On this clonotype: A much larger clone lies one base from this, so it may be a read error. The V call is TRBV7-8, the J call TRBJ2-7; tentative D call: TRBD1 (6 bases). The V gene lost 2 bases and the J gene lost 6 bases, with 17 bases spanning the gap. Germline V gene lookup returns CDR1 SGHVS and CDR2 FQNEAQ. CDR3 length: 15 amino acids. Here the CDR3 DNA reads TGTGCCAGCAGCTTACGTCCCAGGGGAGAATGCGAGCAGTACTTC. Residues: CASSLRPRGECEQYF.

As to this clonotype: One end of the junction does not line up with germline, which may come from a read error. The V and J genes are TRBV10-3 and TRBJ2-2; 12 nucleotides align to TRBD2. The CDR3 is 17 residues long. The V gene's germline CDR1 is ENHRY and CDR2 SYGVKD. In DNA, the CDR3 is TGTGCCATCAGTGAGCCGACTAGCGGGAGAGGTAACGGGGAGCTGCTTTTT. This sequence encodes CAISEPTSGRGNGELLF.

Notes on this clonotype: One base away lies a much larger clone, so this may be a sequencing read error. The chain has TRBV20-1 and TRBJ2-7; 9 positions match TRBD2. CDR3 length: 15 amino acids. V lost 1 base, J lost 3 bases, and 7 bases stayed unmatched. Per the germline V gene, CDR1 is DFQATT and CDR2 is SNEGSKA (reference sequence). The CDR3 region has the DNA TGCAGTGCTAGAGGTCCCTGGACTAGCGTCTACGAGCAGTACTTC. It codes for CSARGPWTSVYEQYF.

Concerning this clonotype: At one boundary the junction diverges from the germline segment, which might be a read error. V usage is TRBV4-2 and J usage is TRBJ2-7; D perhaps matches TRBD2 (5 bases). Per germline, CDR1 LGHNA and CDR2 YNFKEQ. This CDR3 is built from 16 residues. The CDR3 here is CVSSQDPQAGGYEQYF. The CDR3 nucleotides are TGTGTCAGCAGCCAAGATCCACAAGCAGGAGGCTACGAGCAGTACTTC.

The table lists this clonotype with many counts. This chain connects TRBV5-4 to TRBJ2-6; D is perhaps TRBD1 (6 bases). There are 17 residues in the CDR3. Germline lookup yields CDR1 SGHNT and CDR2 YYREEE (reference sequence). Between the trimmed V and J ends, which lost 4 bases and 2 bases, there was a span of 16 bases. The CDR3 DNA is TGTGCCAGCAGCGAGACAGGAAGAACCCCTGGGGCCAACGTCCTGACTTTC. The encoded protein is CASSETGRTPGANVLTF.

With respect to this clonotype: This is likely a read error, given that the CDR3 carries no conserved phenylalanine or tryptophan at its end. The chain uses TRBV11-1 and TRBJ2-2, with D hard to call. Germline assignment: CDR1 SGHAT and CDR2 FQDESV (reference sequence). The CDR3 length is 13 residues. The CDR3 reads CASSSGPYGELFL. In DNA, the CDR3 is TGTGCCAGTAGCTCCGGACCGTACGGGGAGCTGTTTCTT.